These T cell receptor beta chains were read from a single sample in a study of shared clonotypes between healthy human individuals. The assay was immunoSEQ multiplex PCR, and TCRdb's table has in-frame clones only and misses some. Altogether millions of clones are present, roughly 96% being singletons, with the ten largest covering more than 0.1%. Sequenced input: naive CD4+ T cells sorted from blood. The receptors were gathered from a man aged 18 to 29 in good health. The CDR3 runs from the conserved cysteine through the conserved F or W. A D gene is named only where the DNA matches it firmly. Not all rows give a size; the values are once, few, many and, for expanded clones, a class.

>NA|TRBJ2-5|TRBD2|TRBV4-2
CASSQGGLAGGGETQYF
TGTGCCAGCAGCCAAGGCGGACTAGCGGGGGGAGGAGAGACCCAGTACTTC
>many|TRBJ2-5|TRBD1|TRBV6-6
CASSRTGEETQYF
TGTGCCAGCAGCCGGACAGGGGAAGAGACCCAGTACTTC
>NA|TRBJ2-3|NA|TRBV5-1
CASSGGGGGTDTQYF
TGCGCCAGCAGTGGAGGGGGAGGAGGCACAGATACGCAGTATTTT
>NA|TRBJ2-3|TRBD2|TRBV5-1
CASSPPSGGTDTQYF
TGCGCCAGCAGTCCCCCTAGCGGGGGCACAGATACGCAGTATTTT
>NA|TRBJ2-3|NA|TRBV10-3
CASTGFDTDTQYF
TGTGCCAGTACAGGGTTCGACACAGATACGCAGTATTTT
>once|TRBJ1-5|NA|TRBV6-6
CASSPIGAGFGPQHF
TGTGCCAGCAGTCCTATCGGGGCAGGCTTCGGGCCCCAGCATTTT
>NA|TRBJ2-7|TRBD2|TRBV10-2
CASSERLAGSYEQYF
TGCGCCAGCAGTGAGCGACTAGCGGGCTCCTACGAGCAGTACTTC
>NA|TRBJ2-5|NA|TRBV18
CASSPRSGVQETQYF
TGTGCCAGCTCACCACGTTCAGGGGTCCAAGAGACCCAGTACTTC
>NA|TRBJ1-4|NA|TRBV15
CATSRERQRGEKLFF
TGTGCCACCAGCAGAGAGAGACAAAGGGGGGAAAAACTGTTTTTT
>NA|TRBJ2-3|NA|TRBV10-3
CAISEKGVATDTQYF
TGTGCCATCAGTGAGAAGGGGGTCGCAACAGATACGCAGTATTTT
>NA|TRBJ1-5|TRBD1|TRBV9
CASSTGTGHSGPQHF
TGTGCCAGCAGCACCGGGACAGGGCATTCAGGGCCCCAGCATTTT
>NA|TRBJ2-5|NA|TRBV4-3
CASSQRVWKTQYF
TGCGCCAGCAGCCAAAGGGTCTGGAAGACCCAGTACTTC
>NA|TRBJ1-2|NA|TRBV4-3
CASSPDRNYGYTF
TGCGCCAGCAGCCCAGACAGAAACTATGGCTACACCTTC